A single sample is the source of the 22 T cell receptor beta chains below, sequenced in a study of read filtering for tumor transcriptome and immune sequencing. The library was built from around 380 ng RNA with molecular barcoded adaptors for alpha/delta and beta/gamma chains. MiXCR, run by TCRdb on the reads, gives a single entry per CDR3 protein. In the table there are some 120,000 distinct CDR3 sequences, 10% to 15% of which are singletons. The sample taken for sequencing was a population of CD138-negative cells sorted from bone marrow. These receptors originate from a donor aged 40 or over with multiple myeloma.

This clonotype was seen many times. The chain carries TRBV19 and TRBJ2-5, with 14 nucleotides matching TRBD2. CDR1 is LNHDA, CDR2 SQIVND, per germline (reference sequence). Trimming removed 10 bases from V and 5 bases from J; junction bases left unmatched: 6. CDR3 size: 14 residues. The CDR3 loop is CATGGLAGDETQYF. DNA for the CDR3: TGTGCCACCGGGGGACTAGCGGGAGACGAGACCCAGTACTTC.

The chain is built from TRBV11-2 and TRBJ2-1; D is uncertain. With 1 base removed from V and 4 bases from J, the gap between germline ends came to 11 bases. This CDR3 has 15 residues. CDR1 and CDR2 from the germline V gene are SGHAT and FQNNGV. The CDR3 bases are TGTGCCAGCAGCTTAGGAAGTCAGAGATACAATGAGCAGTTCTTC. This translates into CASSLGSQRYNEQFF.

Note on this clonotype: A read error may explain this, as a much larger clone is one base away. The CDR3 sequence: CAISRGQGAYNERFF. The DNA of the CDR3 is TGTGCCATCAGCCGGGGACAGGGTGCCTACAATGAGCGGTTCTTC. This chain joins TRBV10-3 and TRBJ2-1; TRBD1 matches 9 bases. Germline V gene lookup returns CDR1 ENHRY and CDR2 SYGVKD. The CDR3 extends over 15 amino acids.

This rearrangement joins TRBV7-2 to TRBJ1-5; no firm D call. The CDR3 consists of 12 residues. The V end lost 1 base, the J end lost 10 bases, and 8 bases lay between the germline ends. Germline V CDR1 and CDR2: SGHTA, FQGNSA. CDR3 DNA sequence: TGTGCCAGCAGCTTAGAGTACGGTCCCCAGCATTTT. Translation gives CASSLEYGPQHF.

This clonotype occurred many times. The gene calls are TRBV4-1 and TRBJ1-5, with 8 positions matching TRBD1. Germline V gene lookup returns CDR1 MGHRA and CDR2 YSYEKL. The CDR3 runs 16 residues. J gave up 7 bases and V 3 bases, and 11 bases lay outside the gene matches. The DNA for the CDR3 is TGCGCCAGCAGCCAGATCGACAGGGGCCAGGAGCAGCCCCAGCATTTT. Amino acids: CASSQIDRGQEQPQHF.

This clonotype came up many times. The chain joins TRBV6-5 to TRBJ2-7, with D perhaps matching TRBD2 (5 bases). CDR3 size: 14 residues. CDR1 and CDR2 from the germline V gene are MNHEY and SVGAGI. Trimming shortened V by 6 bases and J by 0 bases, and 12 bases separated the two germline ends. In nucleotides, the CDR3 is TGTGCCAGCAGGGGTCCCGGGGTCTCCTACGAGCAGTACTTC. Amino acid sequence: CASRGPGVSYEQYF.

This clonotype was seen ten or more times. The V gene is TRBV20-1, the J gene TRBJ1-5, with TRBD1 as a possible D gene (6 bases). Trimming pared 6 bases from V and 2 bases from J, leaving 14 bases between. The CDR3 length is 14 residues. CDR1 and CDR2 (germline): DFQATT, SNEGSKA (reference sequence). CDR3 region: CSAATGMGNQPQHF. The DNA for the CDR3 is TGCAGTGCAGCCACAGGGATGGGCAATCAGCCCCAGCATTTT.

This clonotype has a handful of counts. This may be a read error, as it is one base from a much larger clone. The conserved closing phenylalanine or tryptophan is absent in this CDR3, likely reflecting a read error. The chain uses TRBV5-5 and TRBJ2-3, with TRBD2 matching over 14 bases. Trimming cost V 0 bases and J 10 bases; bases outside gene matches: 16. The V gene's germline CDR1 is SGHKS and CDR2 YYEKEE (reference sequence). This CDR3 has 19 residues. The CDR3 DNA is TGTGCCAGCAGCTTGGGACTAGCGGGAGGGCCGCGCGTCCAGGAGGCGCAGTATCTT. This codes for CASSLGLAGGPRVQEAQYL.

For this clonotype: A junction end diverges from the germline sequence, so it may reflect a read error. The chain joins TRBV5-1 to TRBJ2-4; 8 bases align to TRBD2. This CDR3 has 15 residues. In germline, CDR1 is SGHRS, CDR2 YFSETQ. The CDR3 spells CTSSLEATSGNIQYF. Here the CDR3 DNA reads TGCACCAGCAGCTTGGAGGCTACTAGCGGAAACATTCAGTACTTC.

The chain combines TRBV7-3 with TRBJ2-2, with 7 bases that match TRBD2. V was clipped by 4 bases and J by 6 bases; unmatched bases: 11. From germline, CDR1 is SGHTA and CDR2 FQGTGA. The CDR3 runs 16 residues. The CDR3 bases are TGTGCCAGCAGCTCGGGCCGACTAGCCGGGTCCGGGGAGCTGTTTTTT. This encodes CASSSGRLAGSGELFF. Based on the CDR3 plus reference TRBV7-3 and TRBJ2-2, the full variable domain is GAGVSQTPSNKVTEKGKYVELRCDPISGHTALYWYRQSLGQGPEFLIYFQGTGAADDSGLPNDRFFAVRPEGSVSTLKIQRTERGDSAVYLCASSSGRLAGSGELFFGEGSRLTVL.

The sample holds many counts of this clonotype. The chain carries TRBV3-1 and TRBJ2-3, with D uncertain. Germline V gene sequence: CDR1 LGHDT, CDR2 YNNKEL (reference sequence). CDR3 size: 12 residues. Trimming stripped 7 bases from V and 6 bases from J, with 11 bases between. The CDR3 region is CASNHLGDTQYF. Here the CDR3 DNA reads TGTGCCAGCAACCACCTTGGGGATACGCAGTATTTT.

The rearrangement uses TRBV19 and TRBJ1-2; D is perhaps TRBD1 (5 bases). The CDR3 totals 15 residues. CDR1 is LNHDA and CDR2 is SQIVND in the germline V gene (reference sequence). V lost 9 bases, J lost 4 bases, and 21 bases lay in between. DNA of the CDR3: TGTGCCAGCACTACCGGGGGGTTTCCCTTCTATGGCTACACCTTC. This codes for CASTTGGFPFYGYTF.

The CDR3 sequence: CATSDGYGYTF. CDR3 DNA sequence: TGTGCCACCAGTGATGGATATGGCTACACCTTC. V gene TRBV24-1 combines with J gene TRBJ1-2; D is undetermined. The CDR3 length is 11 residues. Trimming removed 3 bases from V and 5 bases from J, with 3 bases in between. The germline gives CDR1 KGHDR, CDR2 SFDVKD.

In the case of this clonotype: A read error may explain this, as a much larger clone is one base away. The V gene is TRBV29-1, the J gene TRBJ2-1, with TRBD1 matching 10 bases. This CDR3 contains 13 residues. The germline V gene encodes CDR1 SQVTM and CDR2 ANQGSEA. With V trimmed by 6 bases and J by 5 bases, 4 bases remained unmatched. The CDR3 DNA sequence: TGCAGCGTGTCGGGACAGGGGAACAATGAGCAGTTCTTC. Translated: CSVSGQGNNEQFF.

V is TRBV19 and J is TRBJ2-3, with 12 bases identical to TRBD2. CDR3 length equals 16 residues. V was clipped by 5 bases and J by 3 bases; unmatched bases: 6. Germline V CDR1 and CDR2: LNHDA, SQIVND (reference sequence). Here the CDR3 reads CASSLTGTSGTDTQYF. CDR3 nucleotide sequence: TGTGCCAGTAGTCTCACCGGGACTAGCGGGACAGATACGCAGTATTTT.

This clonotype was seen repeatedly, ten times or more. The CDR3 reads CSARDPGTGLNTEAFF. The CDR3 nucleotides are TGCAGTGCTAGAGATCCCGGGACAGGGTTGAACACTGAAGCTTTCTTT. This chain links TRBV20-1 with TRBJ1-1; 9 bases agree with TRBD1. The CDR3 totals 16 residues. V lost 0 bases and J lost 0; bases outside the gene matches: 5. CDR1 and CDR2 from the germline V gene are DFQATT and SNEGSKA (reference sequence).

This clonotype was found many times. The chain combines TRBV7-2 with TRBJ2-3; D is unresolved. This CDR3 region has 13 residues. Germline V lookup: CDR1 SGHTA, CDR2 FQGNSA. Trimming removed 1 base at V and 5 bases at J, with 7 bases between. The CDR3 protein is CASSLVGGDTQYF. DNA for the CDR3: TGTGCCAGCAGCTTAGTCGGTGGAGATACGCAGTATTTT.

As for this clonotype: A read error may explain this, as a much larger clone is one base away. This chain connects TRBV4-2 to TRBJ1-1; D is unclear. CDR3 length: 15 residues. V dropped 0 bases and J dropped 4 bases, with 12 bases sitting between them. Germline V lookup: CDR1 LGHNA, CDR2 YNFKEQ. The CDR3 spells CASSQEARVSTEAFF. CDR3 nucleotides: TGTGCCAGCAGCCAAGAAGCGAGAGTGAGCACTGAAGCTTTCTTT.

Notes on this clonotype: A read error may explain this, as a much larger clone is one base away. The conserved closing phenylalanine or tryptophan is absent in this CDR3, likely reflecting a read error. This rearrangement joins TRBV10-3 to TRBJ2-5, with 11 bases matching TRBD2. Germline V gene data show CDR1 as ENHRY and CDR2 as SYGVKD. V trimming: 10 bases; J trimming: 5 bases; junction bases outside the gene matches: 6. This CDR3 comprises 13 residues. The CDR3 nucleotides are TGTGCCAGTACTAGCGGGAGTGTTGAGACCCAGTACCTC. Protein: CASTSGSVETQYL.

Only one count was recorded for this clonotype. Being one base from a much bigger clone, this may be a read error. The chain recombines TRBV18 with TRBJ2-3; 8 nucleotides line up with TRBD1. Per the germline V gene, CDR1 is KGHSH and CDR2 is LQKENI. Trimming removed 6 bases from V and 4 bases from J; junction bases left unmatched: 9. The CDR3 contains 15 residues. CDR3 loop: CASSRTGISADTQYF. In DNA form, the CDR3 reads TGTGCCAGCTCGCGGACAGGGATTAGCGCAGATACGCAGTATTTT.

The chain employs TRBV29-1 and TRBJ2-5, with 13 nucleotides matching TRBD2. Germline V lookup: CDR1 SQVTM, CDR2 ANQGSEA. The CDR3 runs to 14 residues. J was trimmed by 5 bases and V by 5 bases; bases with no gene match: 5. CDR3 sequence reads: CSVSGTSGTETQYF. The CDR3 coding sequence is TGCAGCGTTAGTGGGACTAGCGGGACGGAGACCCAGTACTTC. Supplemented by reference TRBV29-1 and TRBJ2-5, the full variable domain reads SAVISQKPSRDICQRGTSLTIQCQVDSQVTMMFWYRQQPGQSLTLIATANQGSEATYESGFVIDKFPISRPNLTFSTLTVSNMSPEDSSIYLCSVSGTSGTETQYFGPGTRLLVL.

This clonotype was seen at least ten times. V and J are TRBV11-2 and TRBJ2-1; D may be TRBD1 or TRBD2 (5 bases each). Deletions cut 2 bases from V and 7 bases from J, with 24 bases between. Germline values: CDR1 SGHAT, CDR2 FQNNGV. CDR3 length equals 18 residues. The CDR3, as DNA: TGTGCCAGCAGCTTAAGGGGAGATAGGGACGCGTCCGGGAATGAGCAGTTCTTC. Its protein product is CASSLRGDRDASGNEQFF.